These 21 T cell receptor beta chains were sequenced from one sample in a study of T-cell memory formation after mild COVID-19. TCRdb analysed the 5' RACE reads with MiXCR anew, one entry per CDR3 protein. The sample contains over 55,000 distinct CDR3 sequences, over 7.5% of which appear only once. Sequenced input: PBMCs or a T cell subset sorted from them (not recorded which). These receptors were collected from a man between 18 and 29 years old who had mild COVID-19 (a few samples of this study predate the infection). Cell type and time point are not known.

V and J are TRBV4-1 and TRBJ2-5; D unresolved. Germline V gene lookup returns CDR1 MGHRA and CDR2 YSYEKL. Trimming removed 2 bases from V and 3 bases from J, with 19 bases in between. This CDR3 contains 17 residues. CDR3 bases: TGCGCCAGCAGCCAAACTTCTCTCGGGCCAATCAAAGAGACCCAGTACTTC. Its protein product is CASSQTSLGPIKETQYF.

This clonotype counts as medium-sized. The gene calls are TRBV9 and TRBJ2-5; 10 bases line up with TRBD1. The V and J ends lost 4 bases and 4 bases, in that order; junction bases with no gene match: 1. Germline V gives CDR1 SGDLS, CDR2 YYNGEE. CDR3 length equals 13 residues. CDR3 residues: CASSRDRGETQYF. The CDR3 DNA follows: TGTGCCAGCAGCCGGGACAGGGGAGAGACCCAGTACTTC.

This clonotype occurred a few times. The chain's CDR3 is CASKRDSSETQYF. The CDR3 nucleotides read TGTGCCAGCAAGCGGGACAGCTCAGAGACCCAGTACTTC. V usage is TRBV12-3 or TRBV12-4 and J usage is TRBJ2-5; the D call may be TRBD1 or TRBD2 (7 bases each). Deletions cut 7 bases from V and 4 bases from J, with 13 bases between. This CDR3 comprises 13 residues.

V gene TRBV9 combines with J gene TRBJ2-1; 11 positions agree with TRBD2. J was trimmed by 5 bases and V by 1 base; bases with no gene match: 5. From germline, CDR1 is SGDLS and CDR2 YYNGEE. This CDR3 contains 16 residues. The CDR3 spells CASSVLAGGPHNEQFF. The CDR3 coding sequence is TGTGCCAGCAGCGTACTAGCGGGGGGCCCCCACAATGAGCAGTTCTTC.

CDR3 amino acids: CASSLQDRDNQPQHF. CDR3 coding DNA: TGTGCCAGCTCACTACAGGACAGAGACAATCAGCCCCAGCATTTT. The rearrangement uses TRBV18 and TRBJ1-5; D is perhaps TRBD1 (6 bases). V shed 4 bases and J shed 3 bases, with 13 bases lying between them. There are 15 residues in the CDR3. In germline, CDR1 is KGHSH, CDR2 LQKENI.

The chain has TRBV12-3 or TRBV12-4 and TRBJ1-5, with a weak D call TRBD1 (6 bases). The CDR3 has 13 amino acids. With 4 bases removed from V and 5 bases from J, the gap between germline ends came to 9 bases. CDR3 in DNA: TGTGCCAGCAGTTGGAACAGGGATCAGCCCCAGCATTTT. Translation gives CASSWNRDQPQHF.

This clonotype was counted only a few times. The V and J genes are TRBV6-1 and TRBJ1-5; D possibly corresponds to TRBD1 (6 bases). Germline V CDR1 and CDR2: MNHNS, SASEGT. Trimming took 7 bases from V and 1 from J, leaving 17 bases between them. This CDR3 has 16 amino acids. The CDR3: CASIRAGGRSNQPQHF. CDR3 bases: TGTGCCAGCATACGTGCGGGGGGCAGGAGCAATCAGCCCCAGCATTTT.

This clonotype was detected only a few times. The chain employs TRBV6-6 and TRBJ1-2; 8 nucleotides line up with TRBD1. The CDR3 length is 13 residues. J was trimmed by 6 bases and V by 6 bases; bases with no gene match: 6. The germline gives CDR1 MNHNY, CDR2 SVGAGI (reference sequence). The CDR3 DNA is TGTGCCAGCAGGGAGCAGGGGGCTAATGGCTACACCTTC. Protein: CASREQGANGYTF.

Only a few counts were recorded for this clonotype. J is TRBJ1-1 and V is TRBV7-9; a possible D gene is TRBD1 (5 bases). Germline CDR1 reads SEHNR; CDR2 reads FQNEAQ (reference sequence). The CDR3 totals 13 residues. The germline V and J ends were trimmed by 0 bases and 9 bases, with 11 bases remaining between them. Here the CDR3 DNA reads TGTGCCAGCAGCTTAGCTTCCCAGGGTCAAGCTTTCTTT. Amino acids: CASSLASQGQAFF.

This clonotype was seen a handful of times. The chain joins TRBV6-1 to TRBJ1-4; a weak D match, TRBD1 (5 bases). The CDR3 sequence is 14 residues long. Germline values: CDR1 MNHNS, CDR2 SASEGT. The V gene lost 6 bases and the J gene lost 5 bases, with 13 bases spanning the gap. The CDR3 sequence is CASRMTDSNEKLFF. The CDR3, as DNA: TGTGCCAGCAGAATGACAGACTCCAATGAAAAACTGTTTTTT.

This clonotype appeared a few times. This rearrangement joins TRBV20-1 to TRBJ1-2; D not resolved. CDR1 is DFQATT and CDR2 is SNEGSKA in the germline V gene (reference sequence). The CDR3 extends over 13 amino acids. V was shortened by 2 bases and J by 8 bases, with 15 bases between the two germline ends. The CDR3 DNA is TGCAGTGCTAGACCTTTCGAGGTTGACGGCTACACCTTC. Its protein product is CSARPFEVDGYTF.

There are a few counts of this clonotype. For the CDR3, the DNA is TGCGCCAGCAGCCGGGACAGGGAAAACATTCAGTACTTC. Protein product: CASSRDRENIQYF. J is TRBJ2-4 and V is TRBV4-3, with 9 bases identical to TRBD1. CDR1 is LGHNA, CDR2 YSLEER, per germline. Trimming took 4 bases from V and 5 from J; bases not matched to a gene: 0. The CDR3 covers 13 residues.

This clonotype was seen only a few times. The CDR3 coding sequence is TGCGCCAGCAAACCGAGCACCGGGGAGCTGTTTTTT. Amino acid sequence: CASKPSTGELFF. This chain joins TRBV5-1 and TRBJ2-2, with no clear D. V was pared by 6 bases and J by 4 bases, with 7 bases between. Germline V CDR1 and CDR2: SGHRS, YFSETQ. The CDR3 consists of 12 residues.

The chain uses TRBV29-1 and TRBJ1-3; D ambiguous. V was cut by 7 bases and J by 4 bases, with 17 bases left in between. Looked up from germline, CDR1 is SQVTM and CDR2 is ANQGSEA. The CDR3 runs 14 residues. The CDR3, as DNA: TGCAGCGCCATTCTAGGGATGGGAGGAAACACCATATATTTT. Translating it yields CSAILGMGGNTIYF.

The chain employs TRBV20-1 and TRBJ1-6; D remains ambiguous. The CDR3 has 13 amino acids. V was pared by 3 bases and J by 9 bases, with 12 bases between. Germline lookup yields CDR1 DFQATT and CDR2 SNEGSKA (reference sequence). CDR3 amino acids: CSARSDGSSPLHF. The DNA for the CDR3 is TGCAGTGCTAGGTCGGATGGGAGTTCACCCCTCCACTTT.

The rearrangement links TRBV9 to TRBJ2-7, with 7 positions matching TRBD2. Losses at the gene ends were 2 bases for V and 7 bases for J; bases not matched to a gene: 6. The CDR3 contains 13 residues. Germline values: CDR1 SGDLS, CDR2 YYNGEE. The CDR3 region has the DNA TGTGCCAGCAGCGTCCAGCGGGGAGGTGAGCAGTACTTC. Protein: CASSVQRGGEQYF.

This clonotype was detected only a few times. This sequence joins TRBV7-6 and TRBJ2-2; D is uncertain. Germline lookup yields CDR1 SGHVS and CDR2 FNYEAQ. This CDR3 has 14 residues. The V end lost 3 bases, the J end lost 1 base, and 6 bases lay between the germline ends. CDR3 residues: CASSLNRNTGELFF. The CDR3 bases are TGTGCCAGCAGCTTGAACAGGAACACCGGGGAGCTGTTTTTT.

The rearrangement joins TRBV5-6 to TRBJ1-4; D call uncertain. V lost 3 bases, J lost 8 bases, and 11 bases lay in between. This CDR3 contains 13 residues. Germline values: CDR1 SGHDT, CDR2 YYEEEE. Here the CDR3 DNA reads TGTGCCAGCAGCTCCTTAATGGCGGAAAAACTGTTTTTT. Its translation: CASSSLMAEKLFF.

This clonotype was recorded a few times. CDR3 region: CASSVEGRGPTEAFF. CDR3 sequence (DNA): TGTGCCAGCAGCGTAGAGGGCAGGGGGCCCACTGAAGCTTTCTTT. This chain uses TRBV9 with TRBJ1-1; 8 bases line up with TRBD1. J was trimmed by 4 bases and V by 0 bases; bases with no gene match: 5. The CDR3 runs to 15 residues. In germline, CDR1 is SGDLS, CDR2 YYNGEE. The whole variable domain, remainder taken from reference TRBV9 and TRBJ1-1, is DSGVTQTPKHLITATGQRVTLRCSPRSGDLSVYWYQQSLDQGLQFLIQYYNGEERAKGNILERFSAQQFPDLHSELNLSSLELGDSALYFCASSVEGRGPTEAFFGQGTRLTVV.

J is TRBJ2-2 and V is TRBV4-3, with D possibly matching TRBD1 (5 bases). Germline V CDR1 and CDR2: LGHNA, YSLEER. The CDR3 covers 14 residues. V shed 1 base and J shed 4 bases, with 7 bases lying between them. The CDR3 coding sequence is TGCGCCAGCAGCCAAGCCCAGGGCACCGGGGAGCTGTTTTTT. Translating gives CASSQAQGTGELFF.

This clonotype came up many times. V usage is TRBV6-6 and J usage is TRBJ2-3; 7 bases agree with TRBD1. J lost 1 base, V lost 7 bases, and 8 bases had no gene match. The CDR3 runs 15 residues. The germline V gene has CDR1 MNHNY and CDR2 SVGAGI (reference sequence). The CDR3 bases are TGTGCCAGCACCCTCCAGGGGGTTCGCACAGATACGCAGTATTTT. This gives the protein CASTLQGVRTDTQYF.